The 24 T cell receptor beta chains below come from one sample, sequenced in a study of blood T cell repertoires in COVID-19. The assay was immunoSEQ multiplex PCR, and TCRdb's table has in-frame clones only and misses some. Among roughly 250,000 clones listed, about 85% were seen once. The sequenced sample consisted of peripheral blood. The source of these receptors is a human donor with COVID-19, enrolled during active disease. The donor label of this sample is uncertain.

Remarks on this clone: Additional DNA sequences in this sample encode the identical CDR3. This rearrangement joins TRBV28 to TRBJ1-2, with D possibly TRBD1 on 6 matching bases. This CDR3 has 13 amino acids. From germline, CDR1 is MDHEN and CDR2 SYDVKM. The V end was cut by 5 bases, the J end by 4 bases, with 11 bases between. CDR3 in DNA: TGTGCCAGCAGTCCCGGACAGTTCTATGGCTACACCTTC. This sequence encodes CASSPGQFYGYTF.

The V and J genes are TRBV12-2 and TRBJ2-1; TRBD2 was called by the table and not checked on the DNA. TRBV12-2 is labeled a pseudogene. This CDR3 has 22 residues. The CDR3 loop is CASRLASRKTSGYSVSYNEQFF. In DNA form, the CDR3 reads TGTGCAAGTCGCTTAGCAAGTAGAAAAACTAGCGGGTACTCTGTCTCCTACAATGAGCAGTTCTTC.

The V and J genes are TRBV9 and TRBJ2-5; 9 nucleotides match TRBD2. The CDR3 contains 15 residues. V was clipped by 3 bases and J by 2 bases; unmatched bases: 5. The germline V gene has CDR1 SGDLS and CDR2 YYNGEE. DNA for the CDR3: TGTGCCAGCAGCGCCAGCGGGAGGCCACAAGAGACCCAGTACTTC. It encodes CASSASGRPQETQYF.

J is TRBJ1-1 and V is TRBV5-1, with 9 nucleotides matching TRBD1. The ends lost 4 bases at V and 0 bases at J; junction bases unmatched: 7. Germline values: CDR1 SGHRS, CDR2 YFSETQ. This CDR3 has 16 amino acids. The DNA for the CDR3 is TGCGCCAGCAGCACCGACAGGGGGAGAATGAACACTGAAGCTTTCTTT. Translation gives CASSTDRGRMNTEAFF.

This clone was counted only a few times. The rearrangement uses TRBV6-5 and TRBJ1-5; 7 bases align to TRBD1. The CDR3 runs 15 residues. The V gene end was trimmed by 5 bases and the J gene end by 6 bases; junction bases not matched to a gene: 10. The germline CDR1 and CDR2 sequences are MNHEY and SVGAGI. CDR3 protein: CASSSQGTVGQPQHF. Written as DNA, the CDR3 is TGTGCCAGCAGTAGTCAAGGGACAGTGGGTCAGCCCCAGCATTTT.

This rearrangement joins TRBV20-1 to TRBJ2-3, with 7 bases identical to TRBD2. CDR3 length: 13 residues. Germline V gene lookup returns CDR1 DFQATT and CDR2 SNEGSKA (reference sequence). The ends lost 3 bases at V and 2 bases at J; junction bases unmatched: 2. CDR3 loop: CSASAGATDTQYF. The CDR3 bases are TGCAGTGCTAGTGCGGGAGCCACAGATACGCAGTATTTT.

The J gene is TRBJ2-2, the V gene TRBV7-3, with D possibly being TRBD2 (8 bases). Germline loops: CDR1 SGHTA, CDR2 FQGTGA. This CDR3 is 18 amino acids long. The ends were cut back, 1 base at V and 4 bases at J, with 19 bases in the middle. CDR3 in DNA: TGTGCCAGCAGCTTAATTGGGACTAGGGCAGGGGGCACCGGGGAGCTGTTTTTT. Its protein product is CASSLIGTRAGGTGELFF.

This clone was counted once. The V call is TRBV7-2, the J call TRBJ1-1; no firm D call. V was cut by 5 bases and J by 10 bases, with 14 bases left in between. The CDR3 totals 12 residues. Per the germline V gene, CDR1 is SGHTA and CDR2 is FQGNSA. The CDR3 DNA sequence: TGTGCCAGCAGCCTTGCTCGCTACGGAGCTTTCTTT. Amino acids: CASSLARYGAFF.

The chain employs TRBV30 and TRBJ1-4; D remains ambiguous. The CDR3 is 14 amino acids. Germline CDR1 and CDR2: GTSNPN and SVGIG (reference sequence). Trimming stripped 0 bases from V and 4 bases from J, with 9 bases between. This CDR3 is CAWSVQTSNEKLFF. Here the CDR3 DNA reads TGTGCCTGGAGTGTGCAGACAAGTAATGAAAAACTGTTTTTT.

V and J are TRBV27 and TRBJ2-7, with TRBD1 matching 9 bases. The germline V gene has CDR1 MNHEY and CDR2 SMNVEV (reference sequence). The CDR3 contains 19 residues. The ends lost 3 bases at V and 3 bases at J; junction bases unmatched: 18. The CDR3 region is CASSFSPTHRDRDRYEQYF. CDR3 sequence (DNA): TGTGCCAGCAGTTTTTCCCCCACCCACCGGGACAGGGATCGCTACGAGCAGTACTTC.

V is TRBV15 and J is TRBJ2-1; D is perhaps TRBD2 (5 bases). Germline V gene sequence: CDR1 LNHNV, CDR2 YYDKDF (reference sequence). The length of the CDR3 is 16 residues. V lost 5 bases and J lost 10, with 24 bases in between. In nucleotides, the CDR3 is TGTGCCACCAGCTTCGAGGGTACCGGCCTAAGAAGAGAGCAGTTCTTC. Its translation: CATSFEGTGLRREQFF.

CDR3 amino acids: CASSLAPWTSGSSYEQYF. Written as DNA, the CDR3 is TGCGCCAGCAGCTTGGCACCATGGACTAGCGGGAGCTCCTACGAGCAGTACTTC. The chain combines TRBV5-1 with TRBJ2-7; TRBD2 aligns across 13 bases. After removal of 0 bases from V and 0 bases from J, the junction contained 6 bases not matched to a gene. CDR3 length: 18 amino acids. CDR1 is SGHRS and CDR2 is YFSETQ in the germline V gene.

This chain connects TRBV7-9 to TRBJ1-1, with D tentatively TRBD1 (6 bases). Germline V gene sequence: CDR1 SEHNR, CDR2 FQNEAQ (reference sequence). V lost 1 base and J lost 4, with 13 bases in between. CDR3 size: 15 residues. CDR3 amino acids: CASSLDFGQLTEAFF. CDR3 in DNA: TGTGCCAGCAGCTTAGACTTTGGACAGCTCACTGAAGCTTTCTTT.

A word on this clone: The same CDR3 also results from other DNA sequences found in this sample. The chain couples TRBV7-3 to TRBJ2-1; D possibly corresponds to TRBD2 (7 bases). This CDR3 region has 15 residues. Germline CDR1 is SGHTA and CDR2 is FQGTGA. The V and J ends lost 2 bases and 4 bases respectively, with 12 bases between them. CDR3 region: CASSLLGGPYNEQFF. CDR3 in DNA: TGTGCCAGCAGCTTACTCGGGGGGCCGTACAATGAGCAGTTCTTC.

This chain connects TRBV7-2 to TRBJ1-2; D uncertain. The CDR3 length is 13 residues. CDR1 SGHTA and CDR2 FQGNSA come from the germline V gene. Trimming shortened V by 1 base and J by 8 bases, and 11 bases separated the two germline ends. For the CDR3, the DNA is TGTGCCAGCAGCTTAGACGGAGAAGTCGGCTACACCTTC. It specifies CASSLDGEVGYTF.

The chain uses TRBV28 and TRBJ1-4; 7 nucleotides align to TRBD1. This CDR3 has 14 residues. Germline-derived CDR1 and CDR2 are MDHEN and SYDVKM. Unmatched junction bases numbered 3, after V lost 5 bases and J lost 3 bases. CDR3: CASSTQGANEKLFF. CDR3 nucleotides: TGTGCCAGCAGTACCCAGGGGGCTAATGAAAAACTGTTTTTT.

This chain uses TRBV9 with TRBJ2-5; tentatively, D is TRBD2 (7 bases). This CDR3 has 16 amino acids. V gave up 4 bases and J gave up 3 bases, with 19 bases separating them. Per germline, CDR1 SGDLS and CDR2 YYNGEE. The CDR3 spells CASSREGGAREETQYF. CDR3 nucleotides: TGTGCCAGCAGCCGCGAGGGGGGGGCTCGGGAAGAGACCCAGTACTTC.

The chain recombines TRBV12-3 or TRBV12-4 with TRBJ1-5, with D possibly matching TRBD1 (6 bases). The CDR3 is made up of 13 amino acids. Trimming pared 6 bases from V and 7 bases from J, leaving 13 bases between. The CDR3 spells CASRASGAQPQHF. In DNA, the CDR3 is TGTGCCAGCAGGGCCTCAGGGGCCCAGCCCCAGCATTTT.

CDR3 amino acids: CASTTPGLAGGSYNEQFF. CDR3 bases: TGTGCCAGCACCACTCCGGGACTAGCGGGAGGTTCCTACAATGAGCAGTTCTTC. The chain employs TRBV21-1 and TRBJ2-1; the tabulated D call, TRBD2, remains unverified against the DNA. TRBV21-1 is described as a pseudogene. This CDR3 region has 18 residues.

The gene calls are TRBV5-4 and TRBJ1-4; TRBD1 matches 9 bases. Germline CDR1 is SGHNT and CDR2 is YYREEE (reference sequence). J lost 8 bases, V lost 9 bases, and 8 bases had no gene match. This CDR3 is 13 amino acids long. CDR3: CAISTDRGEKLFF. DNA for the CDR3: TGTGCCATCTCCACGGACAGGGGAGAAAAACTGTTTTTT.

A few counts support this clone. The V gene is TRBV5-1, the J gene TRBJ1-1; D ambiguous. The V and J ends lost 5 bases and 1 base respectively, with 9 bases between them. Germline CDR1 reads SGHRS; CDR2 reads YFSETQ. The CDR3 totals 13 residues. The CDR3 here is CASSQDWNTEAFF. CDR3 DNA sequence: TGCGCCAGCAGTCAGGATTGGAACACTGAAGCTTTCTTT.

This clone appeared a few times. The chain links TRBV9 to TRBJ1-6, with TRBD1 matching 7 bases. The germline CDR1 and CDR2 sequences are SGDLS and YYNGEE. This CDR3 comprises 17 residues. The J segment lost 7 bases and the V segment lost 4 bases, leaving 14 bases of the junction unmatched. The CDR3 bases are TGTGCCAGCAGCCTGCAAGACGACCCGGGACAGAATTCACCCCTCCACTTT. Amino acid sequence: CASSLQDDPGQNSPLHF.

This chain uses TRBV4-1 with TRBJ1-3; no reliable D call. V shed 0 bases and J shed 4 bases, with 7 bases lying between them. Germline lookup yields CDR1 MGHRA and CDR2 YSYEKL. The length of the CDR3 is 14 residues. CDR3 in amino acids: CASSQDTAGNTIYF. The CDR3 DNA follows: TGCGCCAGCAGCCAAGATACTGCAGGAAACACCATATATTTT.

The CDR3 DNA sequence: TGTGCCACCAGCAGGATAAACAGGGAAAATCAGCCCCAGCATTTT. As protein: CATSRINRENQPQHF. The chain recombines TRBV15 with TRBJ1-5, with D possibly matching TRBD1 (6 bases). CDR3 length: 15 amino acids. V lost 3 bases and J 4 bases, leaving 13 bases between the germline ends. Germline assignment: CDR1 LNHNV and CDR2 YYDKDF (reference sequence).